The 18 T cell receptor beta chains given below trace back to one sample, sequenced in a study of blood T cell repertoires in COVID-19. Assay used: immunoSEQ multiplex PCR; TCRdb lists only in-frame clones, some missing. Counted here are fewer than 400,000 clones, 85% to 90% occurring once; the ten biggest clones make up 1.8%. The sample comprised peripheral blood. These receptor sequences come from a woman aged 25 to 45 with COVID-19, enrolled during active disease.

The chain combines TRBV9 with TRBJ2-1, with 10 nucleotides matching TRBD1. Germline trimming cut 2 bases from V and 1 base from J; bases unmatched to any gene: 18. Germline lookup yields CDR1 SGDLS and CDR2 YYNGEE. The CDR3 runs 21 residues. As DNA, the CDR3 is TGTGCCAGCAGCGTCCACGCGGGACAGGGGCTTTCTGGTAATTCCTACAATGAGCAGTTCTTC. It codes for CASSVHAGQGLSGNSYNEQFF.

This chain joins TRBV21-1 and TRBJ1-4; the table gives TRBD1 as D, unverified against the DNA. TRBV21-1 is reported as a pseudogene. The CDR3 has 23 residues. Here the CDR3 DNA reads TGTGCCAGCAGCAAAGAGGTTGGGGCTAGACCGAGGACAGGGTTTTTATGGGATGAAAAACTGTTTTTT. It is translated as CASSKEVGARPRTGFLWDEKLFF.

The chain combines TRBV1 with TRBJ2-7; the table's TRBD2 call for D was not verified on the DNA. TRBV1 is a documented pseudogene. The CDR3 extends over 16 amino acids. CDR3 nucleotides: TGCACCAGCAGCCAACCCCGGGGGGCCTTGTCCTACGAGCAGTACGTC. It translates to CTSSQPRGALSYEQYV.

The chain links TRBV5-6 to TRBJ2-2; D gene uncertain. From germline, CDR1 is SGHDT and CDR2 YYEEEE. V lost 6 bases to trimming and J lost 4 bases, with 16 bases between them. This CDR3 is built from 15 residues. In DNA, the CDR3 is TGTGCCAGCACCCCTGGGCCCCGAATCACCGGGGAGCTGTTTTTT. It is translated as CASTPGPRITGELFF.

J is TRBJ1-6 and V is TRBV5-1; weak D call: TRBD1 (6 bases). CDR1 is SGHRS and CDR2 is YFSETQ in the germline V gene. There are 14 residues in the CDR3. V gave up 0 bases and J gave up 7 bases, with 8 bases separating them. The CDR3 nucleotides read TGCGCCAGCAGCTTGGTCCAGGGGAATTCACCCCTCCACTTT. Its translation: CASSLVQGNSPLHF.

This clone is categorized as medium-sized. The chain is built from TRBV25-1 and TRBJ2-3; 7 bases agree with TRBD2. CDR3 size: 15 residues. Germline trimming cut 1 base from V and 3 bases from J; bases unmatched to any gene: 4. The germline V gene has CDR1 MGHDK and CDR2 SYGVNS. As DNA, the CDR3 is TGTGCCAGCAGTGAATGGTGGGGGGGAACAGATACGCAGTATTTT. Protein: CASSEWWGGTDTQYF.

The CDR3 region is CASTPGSEKLFF. CDR3 nucleotide sequence: TGTGCCAGCACACCGGGGTCTGAAAAACTGTTTTTT. The J gene is TRBJ1-4, the V gene TRBV28; D is ambiguous. Germline CDR1 MDHEN, CDR2 SYDVKM. V gave up 7 bases and J gave up 7 bases, with 10 bases separating them. This CDR3 spans 12 amino acids. Looking up the rest from reference TRBV28 and TRBJ1-4 gives the full variable domain: DVKVTQSSRYLVKRTGEKVFLECVQDMDHENMFWYRQDPGLGLRLIYFSYDVKMKEKGDIPEGYSVSREKKERFSLILESASTNQTSMYLCASTPGSEKLFFGSGTQLSVL.

This clone appeared a few times. The rearrangement joins TRBV6-5 to TRBJ2-7; perhaps TRBD2 as D (6 bases). CDR1 MNHEY and CDR2 SVGAGI come from the germline V gene. Trimming shortened V by 11 bases and J by 7 bases, and 18 bases separated the two germline ends. The CDR3 runs to 12 residues. In nucleotides, the CDR3 is TGTGCCGCGGGGCGGGCGCCGGGGGAGCAGTACGTC. It codes for CAAGRAPGEQYV.

This clone was seen just once. CDR3 sequence (DNA): TGTGCCAGCAGTGACTCTTGGGGACAGGGGGCGAGTACTGAAGCTTTCTTT. It encodes CASSDSWGQGASTEAFF. The chain employs TRBV6-4 and TRBJ1-1; 12 bases agree with TRBD1. The V segment lost 0 bases and the J segment 5 bases; nucleotides outside the gene matches: 7. CDR1 and CDR2 from the germline V gene are MRHNA and SNTAGT. The CDR3 runs 17 residues.

The rearrangement joins TRBV5-4 to TRBJ1-2; D unresolved. The CDR3 has 15 residues. Trimming pared 2 bases from V and 2 bases from J, leaving 13 bases between. The germline CDR1 and CDR2 sequences are SGHNT and YYREEE (reference sequence). CDR3 nucleotide sequence: TGTGCCAGCAGCTTTTCCCCCGGTTTCAACTATGGCTACACCTTC. Translation gives CASSFSPGFNYGYTF.

The rearrangement joins TRBV5-5 to TRBJ1-1; TRBD1 matches 7 bases. CDR3 length: 14 residues. From germline, CDR1 is SGHKS and CDR2 YYEKEE (reference sequence). Trimming took 0 bases from V and 4 from J; bases not matched to a gene: 3. The CDR3 is CASSLDRGGTEAFF. The CDR3 DNA reads TGTGCCAGCAGCTTGGACAGGGGAGGCACTGAAGCTTTCTTT.

The V and J genes are TRBV18 and TRBJ2-1, with 7 bases that match TRBD2. The V and J ends lost 1 base and 5 bases, in that order; junction bases with no gene match: 5. The V gene's germline CDR1 is KGHSH and CDR2 LQKENI. This CDR3 has 15 residues. The CDR3 spells CASSPRGTTHNEQFF. For the CDR3, the DNA is TGTGCCAGCTCACCACGCGGGACTACCCACAATGAGCAGTTCTTC.

This clone has only a few counts. The rearrangement joins TRBV6-2 or TRBV6-3 to TRBJ1-5, with no clear D. The CDR3 spans 14 residues. Trimming took off 2 bases at V and 6 bases at J, with 11 bases between the two ends. The germline CDR1 and CDR2 sequences are MNHEY and SVGEGT. The CDR3 nucleotides are TGTGCCAGCAGTTACGGCGGGGAGTCTCAGCCCCAGCATTTT. Encoded protein: CASSYGGESQPQHF.

The V call is TRBV28, the J call TRBJ2-7; D gene ambiguous. Trimming removed 6 bases at V and 0 bases at J, with 6 bases between. Germline V gene sequence: CDR1 MDHEN, CDR2 SYDVKM. This CDR3 spans 12 amino acids. CDR3 in amino acids: CASSASSYEQYV. CDR3 nucleotides: TGTGCCAGCAGCGCCAGCTCCTACGAGCAGTACGTC.

CDR3 loop: CASTDGQPNEKLFF. The DNA for the CDR3 is TGCGCCAGCACCGATGGACAGCCTAATGAAAAACTGTTTTTT. The V and J genes are TRBV5-1 and TRBJ1-4; D is possibly TRBD1 (6 bases). Looked up from germline, CDR1 is SGHRS and CDR2 is YFSETQ. V gave up 6 bases and J gave up 3 bases, with 12 bases separating them. The CDR3 has 14 amino acids.

V gene TRBV15 combines with J gene TRBJ1-2; no firm D call. Trimming removed 0 bases at V and 4 bases at J, with 12 bases between. The CDR3 has 15 amino acids. From germline, CDR1 is LNHNV and CDR2 YYDKDF (reference sequence). In DNA form, the CDR3 reads TGTGCCACCAGCAGAGATGAGCAGGCCATCTATGGCTACACCTTC. Translation gives CATSRDEQAIYGYTF.

The chain recombines TRBV4-2 with TRBJ1-3; unclear D gene. Trimming removed 0 bases at V and 0 bases at J, with 9 bases between. Germline V lookup: CDR1 LGHNA, CDR2 YNFKEQ. The length of the CDR3 is 16 residues. The CDR3 DNA is TGTGCCAGCAGCCAAGACAGAGGGTACTCTGGAAACACCATATATTTT. It yields the protein CASSQDRGYSGNTIYF.

This rearrangement joins TRBV7-8 to TRBJ1-1; D gene uncertain. The germline CDR1 and CDR2 sequences are SGHVS and FQNEAQ. V was clipped by 1 base and J by 3 bases, with 6 bases between them. The CDR3 sequence is 13 residues long. The DNA for the CDR3 is TGTGCCAGCAGCTTAGACTCCCACACTGAAGCTTTCTTT. Its protein product is CASSLDSHTEAFF.